This TCR beta chain was identified in a study of radiotherapy plus CTLA-4 blockade in lung cancer. Study-wide points: Early blood T cell clone dynamics, with interferon-beta, were reported to best predict response. Clones derived from tumor TCRs expanded in blood after radiotherapy plus ipilimumab.

A word on this clone: The antigen remains unidentified.

TCRdb's copy holds only in-frame clones and misses some; the assay was immunoSEQ multiplex PCR. The sample has fewer than 140,000 clones, roughly 84% seen once; the top ten hold roughly 2.3%. With 0 bases removed from V and 9 bases from J, the gap between germline ends came to 13 bases. This CDR3 has 14 amino acids. Germline-derived CDR1 and CDR2 are SGHRS and YFSETQ. This material consisted of peripheral blood, taken from a patient treated with radiotherapy plus ipilimumab. The chain uses TRBV5-1 and TRBJ1-5; maybe TRBD1 (5 bases). This receptor was identified in a human donor with non-small cell lung cancer that progressed on radiotherapy plus ipilimumab. Some clones in this sample may be carry-over from other donors' samples. The CDR3 nucleotides read TGCGCCAGCAGCTTGGGGGACGGCGCCACGCCCCAGCATTTT. Translated: CASSLGDGATPQHF.